Shown below are 30 T cell receptor beta chains from a single sample sequenced in a study of T cells in Graves' hyperthyroidism and ophthalmopathy (dated by TCRdb to about 2019). The library was generated by multiplex PCR. The sample was run on an Illumina HiSeq 2000. TCR beta CDR3 regions were amplified from RNA transcripts. A first-round RT-PCR of the TCR CDR3 used the HTBI primer set with the Qiagen OneStep RT-PCR kit. TCRdb trimmed public reads at Q25 via fastp, called clones via MiXCR and kept in-frame beta chains. Rows matching on CDR3 protein sequence are summarized as one entry with the most common DNA and genes. In all, the sample holds 550,000 to 600,000 distinct CDR3 sequences, and about half of those were seen once. The ten biggest clones cover over 15% of the sample. The material sequenced was peripheral blood or thyroid tissue (not recorded which). All receptors come from an adult woman with Graves' disease, either hyperthyroidism or ophthalmopathy (not recorded which).

Remarks on this clonotype: One junction end does not reproduce the germline sequence, and a read error may be involved. CDR3 sequence (DNA): TGTGCTAGCAGCCAGAATAGGGCGAGGTCCTACAATGAGCAGTTCTTC. Translating gives CASSQNRARSYNEQFF. The V gene is TRBV7-7, the J gene TRBJ2-1; D is undetermined. This CDR3 comprises 16 residues. Germline lookup yields CDR1 SSHAT and CDR2 FNYEAQ (reference sequence).

This clonotype has ten or more counts. The chain couples TRBV11-2 to TRBJ1-1, with D maybe TRBD1 (5 bases). CDR3 length: 12 amino acids. Germline V CDR1 and CDR2: SGHAT, FQNNGV. The V end lost 6 bases, the J end lost 7 bases, and 12 bases lay between the germline ends. The CDR3 DNA reads as TGTGCCAGCAGTGGCGCGGGGCTTGAAGCTTTCTTT. Its protein is CASSGAGLEAFF.

This chain links TRBV10-3 with TRBJ2-7, with 7 bases matching TRBD1. CDR1 is ENHRY, CDR2 SYGVKD, per germline. The CDR3 runs 14 residues. V lost 10 bases and J lost 4; bases outside the gene matches: 13. The CDR3 DNA follows: TGTGCCACCACAGGGGCTGGGGCCCGATACGAGCAGTACTTC. Its protein product is CATTGAGARYEQYF.

The chain joins TRBV7-2 to TRBJ1-6, with D possibly matching TRBD1 (6 bases). Germline V gene lookup returns CDR1 SGHTA and CDR2 FQGNSA. There are 14 residues in the CDR3. V gave up 5 bases and J gave up 5 bases, with 10 bases separating them. DNA for the CDR3: TGTGCCAGCAGCCCTGGGGACAATAATTCACCCCTCCACTTT. Translated: CASSPGDNNSPLHF.

The table lists this clonotype with many counts. This rearrangement joins TRBV20-1 to TRBJ1-2, with TRBD1 matching 8 bases. This CDR3 contains 14 residues. Looked up from germline, CDR1 is DFQATT and CDR2 is SNEGSKA (reference sequence). V dropped 3 bases and J dropped 2; count of bases not matched to a gene: 5. In DNA form, the CDR3 reads TGCAGTGCTAGTAGCGACAGGGGAAACTATGGCTACACCTTC. Its translation: CSASSDRGNYGYTF.

A few counts support this clonotype. The CDR3 region is CASSEALPGGYTF. The CDR3 DNA is TGTGCCAGCAGTGAAGCGCTGCCGGGGGGCTACACCTTC. The rearrangement uses TRBV2 and TRBJ1-2, with no clear D. The CDR3 runs 13 residues. The germline V gene encodes CDR1 SNHLY and CDR2 FYNNEI. V was cut by 0 bases and J by 8 bases, with 10 bases left in between.

In its sample, this clonotype was seen many times. An end of the junction differs from the germline gene, which may be a read error. V and J are TRBV6-1 and TRBJ2-7; a weak D match, TRBD1 (5 bases). The length of the CDR3 is 16 residues. Per the germline V gene, CDR1 is MNHNS and CDR2 is SASEGT. The CDR3 DNA sequence: TGTGCCAGCAGCGAAGGGTTAGACAGCTACGCCTACGAGCAGTACTTC. Protein: CASSEGLDSYAYEQYF.

This clonotype was recorded a few times. The chain has TRBV7-9 and TRBJ1-4; D not certain. Germline values: CDR1 SEHNR, CDR2 FQNEAQ (reference sequence). The CDR3 is 14 residues long. Trimming shortened V by 3 bases and J by 10 bases, and 15 bases separated the two germline ends. CDR3 sequence (DNA): TGTGCCAGCAGCTTGTCCGGCCAGTACGGAAAACTGTTTTTT. Protein product: CASSLSGQYGKLFF.

This chain uses TRBV2 with TRBJ1-1; TRBD1 agrees at 11 bases. Germline CDR1 reads SNHLY; CDR2 reads FYNNEI. The ends lost 6 bases at V and 1 base at J; junction bases unmatched: 7. This CDR3 region has 16 residues. Written as DNA, the CDR3 is TGTGCCAGCAGCGAATCCGGACAGGGGGCGAACACTGAAGCTTTCTTT. It specifies CASSESGQGANTEAFF.

The genes are TRBV19 and TRBJ1-1; D not resolved. The CDR3 runs 11 residues. V was trimmed by 2 bases and J by 8 bases, leaving 6 bases between them. Germline V gene lookup returns CDR1 LNHDA and CDR2 SQIVND (reference sequence). The CDR3 nucleotides are TGTGCCAGTAGTATATTCGGGGAAGCTTTCTTT. It yields the protein CASSIFGEAFF.

This clonotype was counted at least ten times. This chain uses TRBV4-1 with TRBJ2-5, with 10 bases that match TRBD2. J lost 5 bases, V lost 5 bases, and 5 bases had no gene match. This CDR3 region has 14 residues. Germline V gene data show CDR1 as MGHRA and CDR2 as YSYEKL. The CDR3 sequence: CASSTLAGAETQYF. The DNA for the CDR3 is TGCGCCAGCAGCACCCTAGCGGGAGCGGAGACCCAGTACTTC.

This clonotype came up many times. The chain is built from TRBV19 and TRBJ2-2, with D perhaps TRBD2 (6 bases). The germline V gene has CDR1 LNHDA and CDR2 SQIVND (reference sequence). CDR3 size: 17 residues. Trimming cost V 7 bases and J 5 bases, with 23 bases left between them. The CDR3: CASTDSGPGRGTGELFF. The CDR3 nucleotides read TGTGCCAGTACCGATAGCGGACCTGGGAGAGGAACCGGGGAGCTGTTTTTT.

The V gene is TRBV7-8, the J gene TRBJ1-2; 7 bases fit TRBD1. The CDR3 contains 16 residues. Germline assignment: CDR1 SGHVS and CDR2 FQNEAQ. J lost 7 bases, V lost 5 bases, and 16 bases had no gene match. CDR3 sequence: CASSLRQGLDNRGYTF. The CDR3 DNA sequence: TGTGCCAGCAGCCTGAGACAGGGTTTGGATAATCGTGGCTACACCTTC. Based on the CDR3 plus reference TRBV7-8 and TRBJ1-2, the full variable domain is GAGVSQSPRYKVAKRGQDVALRCDPISGHVSLFWYQQALGQGPEFLTYFQNEAQLDKSGLPSDRFFAERPEGSVSTLKIQRTQQEDSAVYLCASSLRQGLDNRGYTFGSGTRLTVV.

The chain carries TRBV10-3 and TRBJ1-1; the D gene is possibly TRBD1 (6 bases). The V end was cut by 0 bases, the J end by 9 bases, with 11 bases between. CDR3 length: 13 residues. The germline CDR1 and CDR2 sequences are ENHRY and SYGVKD. This CDR3 reads CAISESRGAKAFF. The CDR3 DNA follows: TGTGCCATCAGTGAGTCTAGGGGGGCGAAAGCTTTCTTT.

The V gene is TRBV20-1, the J gene TRBJ1-1; possible D gene TRBD1, 5 bases. The CDR3 extends over 15 amino acids. Germline V gene sequence: CDR1 DFQATT, CDR2 SNEGSKA (reference sequence). V was clipped by 1 base and J by 6 bases, with 18 bases between them. The CDR3 DNA reads TGCAGTGCTAGAGGGGGGGAAGGGAGTGTCGCTGAAGCTTTCTTT. It specifies CSARGGEGSVAEAFF.

The CDR3 reads CASSQDRAGSGPQHF. The CDR3 DNA sequence: TGCGCCAGCAGCCAAGATCGGGCAGGGTCTGGGCCCCAGCATTTT. This sequence joins TRBV5-1 and TRBJ1-5; D may be TRBD1 (5 bases). The CDR3 extends over 15 amino acids. Germline V CDR1 and CDR2: SGHRS, YFSETQ. V lost 4 bases, J lost 9 bases, and 20 bases lay in between.

This chain links TRBV2 with TRBJ1-2; D possibly corresponds to TRBD1 (5 bases). V lost 11 bases, J lost 5 bases, and 21 bases lay in between. The germline gives CDR1 SNHLY, CDR2 FYNNEI. The CDR3 is 14 amino acids. The CDR3 bases are TGTGCCGGTAGTGTTGCAGGGACCAGTTATGGCTACACCTTC. Its translation: CAGSVAGTSYGYTF.

This chain uses TRBV7-9 with TRBJ2-7; 8 bases map to TRBD1. Per the germline V gene, CDR1 is SEHNR and CDR2 is FQNEAQ (reference sequence). There are 15 residues in the CDR3. Unmatched junction bases numbered 10, after V lost 7 bases and J lost 2 bases. In nucleotides, the CDR3 is TGTGCCAGCACCCCAGCCCAACAGGGGGCCTACGAGCAGTACTTC. Its protein is CASTPAQQGAYEQYF.

This clonotype came up many times. The V call is TRBV6-5, the J call TRBJ2-5; TRBD1 matches 10 bases. The CDR3 contains 14 residues. In germline, CDR1 is MNHEY, CDR2 SVGAGI. V trimming: 8 bases; J trimming: 5 bases; junction bases outside the gene matches: 8. Here the CDR3 reads CASGRGQGRETQYF. The CDR3 nucleotides read TGTGCCAGCGGCCGGGGACAGGGGAGGGAGACCCAGTACTTC.

Many counts were recorded for this clonotype. The V call is TRBV7-8, the J call TRBJ1-2; D unclear. V dropped 1 base and J dropped 6 bases, with 15 bases sitting between them. CDR1 SGHVS and CDR2 FQNEAQ come from the germline V gene. The CDR3 covers 15 residues. The CDR3 DNA reads as TGTGCCAGCAGCTTAGGGGCAGCTCTGGTGGATGGCTACACCTTC. It translates to CASSLGAALVDGYTF.

The rearrangement links TRBV7-8 to TRBJ2-6; 10 positions agree with TRBD2. The CDR3 loop spans 15 amino acids. V was clipped by 1 base and J by 11 bases; unmatched bases: 5. Germline CDR1 reads SGHVS; CDR2 reads FQNEAQ. The CDR3 reads CASSLVLAGAYVLTF. The CDR3 coding sequence is TGTGCCAGCAGCTTAGTGCTAGCGGGAGCCTACGTCCTGACTTTC.

This clonotype was seen at least ten times. The chain carries TRBV19 and TRBJ1-5; possibly TRBD1 for D (5 bases). The CDR3 is 13 amino acids. The germline V and J ends were trimmed by 1 base and 7 bases, with 8 bases remaining between them. The germline gives CDR1 LNHDA, CDR2 SQIVND (reference sequence). CDR3 sequence reads: CASSIGGYQPQHF. CDR3 sequence (DNA): TGTGCCAGTAGTATAGGGGGGTACCAGCCCCAGCATTTT.

This clonotype has just a few counts. J is TRBJ1-5 and V is TRBV12-3 or TRBV12-4; D is unclear. V was trimmed by 3 bases and J by 7 bases, leaving 10 bases between them. The CDR3 totals 13 residues. The CDR3 sequence is CASSFLSGQPQHF. CDR3 in DNA: TGTGCCAGCAGTTTTCTATCGGGACAGCCCCAGCATTTT.

The V and J genes are TRBV7-9 and TRBJ1-4, with D possibly matching TRBD1 (5 bases). V was pared by 4 bases and J by 8 bases, with 14 bases between. The V gene's germline CDR1 is SEHNR and CDR2 FQNEAQ (reference sequence). This CDR3 contains 14 residues. For the CDR3, the DNA is TGTGCCAGCAGCTCGGGACCCTCAGGAGAAAAACTGTTTTTT. Translation gives CASSSGPSGEKLFF.

This clonotype was detected ten times or more. The gene calls are TRBV20-1 and TRBJ2-7; D is uncertain. V was shortened by 3 bases and J by 2 bases, with 11 bases between the two germline ends. Germline lookup yields CDR1 DFQATT and CDR2 SNEGSKA (reference sequence). CDR3 length: 13 amino acids. CDR3: CSASEDGAYEQYF. The CDR3 DNA is TGCAGTGCTAGTGAAGACGGTGCCTACGAGCAGTACTTC.

The table lists this clonotype with a few counts. The chain has TRBV29-1 and TRBJ1-1, with TRBD1 identical over 10 bases. The CDR3 is 15 amino acids. Trimming took 4 bases from V and 3 from J; bases not matched to a gene: 8. Germline V gene data show CDR1 as SQVTM and CDR2 as ANQGSEA. CDR3 sequence (DNA): TGCAGCGTTGGAGAAGAGACAGGGGGCCACACTGAAGCTTTCTTT. This codes for CSVGEETGGHTEAFF.

The table lists this clonotype with many counts. The chain carries TRBV6-1 and TRBJ1-2; D not resolved. The length of the CDR3 is 11 residues. The V end was cut by 7 bases, the J end by 8 bases, with 11 bases between. The germline gives CDR1 MNHNS, CDR2 SASEGT. The CDR3 here is CASKRGPGYTF. The CDR3 DNA follows: TGTGCCAGCAAAAGAGGACCGGGCTACACCTTC.

This clonotype was seen ten or more times. The chain has TRBV7-6 and TRBJ2-5; 13 bases match TRBD2. Germline V gene lookup returns CDR1 SGHVS and CDR2 FNYEAQ. V lost 5 bases, J lost 0 bases, and 12 bases stayed unmatched. This CDR3 has 19 residues. CDR3 sequence reads: CASSALGLAGIWYQETQYF. The CDR3 coding sequence is TGTGCCAGCAGCGCCCTGGGACTAGCGGGAATATGGTACCAAGAGACCCAGTACTTC.

In its sample, this clonotype was seen many times. The chain uses TRBV7-3 and TRBJ1-1, with D perhaps TRBD1 (5 bases). CDR1 SGHTA and CDR2 FQGTGA come from the germline V gene. Trimming took 3 bases from V and 1 from J, leaving 9 bases between them. The CDR3 loop spans 14 amino acids. The CDR3 here is CASSFRGPNTEAFF. The DNA for the CDR3 is TGTGCCAGCAGCTTTAGGGGCCCGAACACTGAAGCTTTCTTT.

V is TRBV6-1 and J is TRBJ2-5; D may be TRBD1 (7 bases). The V end was cut by 2 bases, the J end by 5 bases, with 12 bases between. The germline V gene encodes CDR1 MNHNS and CDR2 SASEGT. The CDR3 covers 14 residues. CDR3 sequence: CASSEQGGWETQYF. The CDR3 DNA reads TGTGCCAGCAGTGAACAGGGGGGCTGGGAGACCCAGTACTTC.